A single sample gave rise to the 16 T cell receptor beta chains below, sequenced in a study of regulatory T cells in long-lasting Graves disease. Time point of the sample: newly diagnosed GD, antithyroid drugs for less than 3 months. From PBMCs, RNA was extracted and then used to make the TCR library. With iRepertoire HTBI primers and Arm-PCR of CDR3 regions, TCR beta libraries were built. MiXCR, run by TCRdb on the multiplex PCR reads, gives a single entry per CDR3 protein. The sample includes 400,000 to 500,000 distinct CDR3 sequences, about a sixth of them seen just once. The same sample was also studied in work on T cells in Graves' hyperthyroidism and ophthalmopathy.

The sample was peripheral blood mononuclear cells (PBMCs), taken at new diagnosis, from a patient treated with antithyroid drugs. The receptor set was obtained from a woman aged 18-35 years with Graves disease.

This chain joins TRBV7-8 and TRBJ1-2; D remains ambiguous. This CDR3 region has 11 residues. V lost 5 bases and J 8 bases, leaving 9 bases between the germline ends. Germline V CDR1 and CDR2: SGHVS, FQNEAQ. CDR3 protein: CASSRPPGYTF. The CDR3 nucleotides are TGTGCCAGCAGCCGCCCTCCGGGCTACACCTTC. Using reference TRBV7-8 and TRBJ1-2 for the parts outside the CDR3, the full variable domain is GAGVSQSPRYKVAKRGQDVALRCDPISGHVSLFWYQQALGQGPEFLTYFQNEAQLDKSGLPSDRFFAERPEGSVSTLKIQRTQQEDSAVYLCASSRPPGYTFGSGTRLTVV.

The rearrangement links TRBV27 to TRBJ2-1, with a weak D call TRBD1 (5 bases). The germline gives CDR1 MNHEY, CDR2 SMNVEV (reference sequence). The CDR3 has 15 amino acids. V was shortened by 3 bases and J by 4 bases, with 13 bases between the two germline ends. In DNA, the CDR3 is TGTGCCAGCAGTTTTGCGGACAACATTTACAATGAGCAGTTCTTC. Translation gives CASSFADNIYNEQFF.

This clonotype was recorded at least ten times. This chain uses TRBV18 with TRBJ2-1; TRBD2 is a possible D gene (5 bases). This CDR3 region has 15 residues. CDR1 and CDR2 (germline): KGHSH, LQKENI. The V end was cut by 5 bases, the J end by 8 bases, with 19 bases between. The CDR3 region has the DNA TGTGCCAGCTCAGTGCAAGGGAGTAGGGTCCATGAGCAGTTCTTC. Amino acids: CASSVQGSRVHEQFF.

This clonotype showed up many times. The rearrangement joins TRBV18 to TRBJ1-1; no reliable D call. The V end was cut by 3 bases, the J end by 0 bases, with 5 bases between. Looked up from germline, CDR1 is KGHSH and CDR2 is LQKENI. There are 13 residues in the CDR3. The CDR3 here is CASSPSLNTEAFF. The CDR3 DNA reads TGTGCCAGCTCACCCTCCTTGAACACTGAAGCTTTCTTT.

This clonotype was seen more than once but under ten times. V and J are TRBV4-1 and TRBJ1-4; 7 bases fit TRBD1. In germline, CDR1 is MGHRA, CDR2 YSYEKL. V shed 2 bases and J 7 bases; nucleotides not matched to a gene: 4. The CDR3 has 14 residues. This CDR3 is CASSQIQGREKLFF. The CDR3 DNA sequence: TGCGCCAGCAGCCAAATACAGGGGCGTGAAAAACTGTTTTTT.

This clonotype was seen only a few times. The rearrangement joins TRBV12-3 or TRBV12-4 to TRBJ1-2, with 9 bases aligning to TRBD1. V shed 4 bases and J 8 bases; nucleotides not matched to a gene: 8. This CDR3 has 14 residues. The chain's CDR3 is CASSYRDRARGYTF. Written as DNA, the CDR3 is TGTGCCAGCAGTTACCGGGACAGGGCTCGGGGCTACACCTTC.

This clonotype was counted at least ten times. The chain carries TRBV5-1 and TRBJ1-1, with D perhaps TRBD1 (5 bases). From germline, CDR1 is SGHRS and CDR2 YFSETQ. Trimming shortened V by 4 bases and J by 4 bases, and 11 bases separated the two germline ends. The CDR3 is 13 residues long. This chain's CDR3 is CASSQFGGTEAFF. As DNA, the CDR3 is TGCGCCAGCAGCCAGTTTGGGGGCACTGAAGCTTTCTTT.

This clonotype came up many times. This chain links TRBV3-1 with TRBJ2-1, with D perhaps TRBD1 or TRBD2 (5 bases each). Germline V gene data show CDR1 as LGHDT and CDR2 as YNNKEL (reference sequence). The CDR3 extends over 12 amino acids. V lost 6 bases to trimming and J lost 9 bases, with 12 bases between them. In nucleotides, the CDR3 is TGTGCCAGCAGGGAACCAGGGAGTGAGCAGTTCTTC. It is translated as CASREPGSEQFF.

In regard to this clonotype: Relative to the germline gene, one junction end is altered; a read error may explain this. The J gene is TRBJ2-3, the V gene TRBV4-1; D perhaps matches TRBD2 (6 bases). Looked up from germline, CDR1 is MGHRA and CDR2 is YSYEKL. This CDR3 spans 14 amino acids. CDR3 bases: TGCGCCTCGAATGCCCCGGGACTCACAGATACGCAGTTTTTT. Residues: CASNAPGLTDTQFF.

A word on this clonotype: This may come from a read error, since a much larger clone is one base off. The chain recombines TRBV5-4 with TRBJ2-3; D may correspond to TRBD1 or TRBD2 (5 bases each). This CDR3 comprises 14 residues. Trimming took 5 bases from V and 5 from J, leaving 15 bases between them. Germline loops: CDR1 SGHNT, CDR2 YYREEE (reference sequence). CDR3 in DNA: TGTGCCAGCAGGGTACTAGTCAGGGAAGATACGCAGTATTTT. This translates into CASRVLVREDTQYF. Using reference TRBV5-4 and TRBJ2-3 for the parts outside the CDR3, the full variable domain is ETGVTQSPTHLIKTRGQQVTLRCSSQSGHNTVSWYQQALGQGPQFIFQYYREEENGRGNFPPRFSGLQFPNYSSELNVNALELDDSALYLCASRVLVREDTQYFGPGTRLTVL.

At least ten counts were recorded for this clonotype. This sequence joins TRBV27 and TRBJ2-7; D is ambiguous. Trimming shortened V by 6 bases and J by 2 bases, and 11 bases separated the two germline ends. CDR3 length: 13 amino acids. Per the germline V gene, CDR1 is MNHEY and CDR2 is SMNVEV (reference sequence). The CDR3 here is CASSSRTTYEQYF. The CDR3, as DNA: TGTGCCAGCAGCTCGCGGACGACCTACGAGCAGTACTTC.

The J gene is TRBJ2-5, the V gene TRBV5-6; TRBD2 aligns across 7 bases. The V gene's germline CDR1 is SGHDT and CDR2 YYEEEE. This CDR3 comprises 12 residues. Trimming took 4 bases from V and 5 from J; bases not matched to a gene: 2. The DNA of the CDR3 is TGTGCCAGCAGCGCAGCGGGGGAGACCCAGTACTTC. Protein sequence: CASSAAGETQYF.

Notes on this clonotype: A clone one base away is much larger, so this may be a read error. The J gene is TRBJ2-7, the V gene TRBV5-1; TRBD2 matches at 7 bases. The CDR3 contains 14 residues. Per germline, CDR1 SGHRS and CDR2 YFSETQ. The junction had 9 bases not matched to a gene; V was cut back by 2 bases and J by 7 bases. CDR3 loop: CASSFGGRNNEQYF. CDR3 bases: TGCGCCAGCAGCTTTGGCGGGAGAAACAATGAGCAGTACTTC. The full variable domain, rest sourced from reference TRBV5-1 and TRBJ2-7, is KAGVTQTPRYLIKTRGQQVTLSCSPISGHRSVSWYQQTPGQGLQFLFEYFSETQRNKGNFPGRFSGRQFSNSRSEMNVSTLELGDSALYLCASSFGGRNNEQYFGPGTRLTVT.

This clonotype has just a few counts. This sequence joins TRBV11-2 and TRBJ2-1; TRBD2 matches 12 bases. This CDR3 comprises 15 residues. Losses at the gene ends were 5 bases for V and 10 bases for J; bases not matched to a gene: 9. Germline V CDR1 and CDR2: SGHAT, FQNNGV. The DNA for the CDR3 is TGTGCCAGCAGCCGGACTAGCGGGATACCCTACGAGCAGTTCTTC. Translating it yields CASSRTSGIPYEQFF.

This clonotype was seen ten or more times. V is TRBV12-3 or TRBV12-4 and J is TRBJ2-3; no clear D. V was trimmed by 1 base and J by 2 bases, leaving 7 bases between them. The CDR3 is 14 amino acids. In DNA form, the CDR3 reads TGTGCCAGCAGTTTAGGACGGAACACAGATACGCAGTATTTT. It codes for CASSLGRNTDTQYF.

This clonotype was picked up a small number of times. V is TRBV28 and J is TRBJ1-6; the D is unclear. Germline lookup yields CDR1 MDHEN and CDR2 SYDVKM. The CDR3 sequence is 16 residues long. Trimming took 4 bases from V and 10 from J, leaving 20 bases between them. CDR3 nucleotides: TGTGCCAGCAGTTCCCTCCCGTTGGGATTAGAATCACCCCTCCACTTT. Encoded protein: CASSSLPLGLESPLHF.